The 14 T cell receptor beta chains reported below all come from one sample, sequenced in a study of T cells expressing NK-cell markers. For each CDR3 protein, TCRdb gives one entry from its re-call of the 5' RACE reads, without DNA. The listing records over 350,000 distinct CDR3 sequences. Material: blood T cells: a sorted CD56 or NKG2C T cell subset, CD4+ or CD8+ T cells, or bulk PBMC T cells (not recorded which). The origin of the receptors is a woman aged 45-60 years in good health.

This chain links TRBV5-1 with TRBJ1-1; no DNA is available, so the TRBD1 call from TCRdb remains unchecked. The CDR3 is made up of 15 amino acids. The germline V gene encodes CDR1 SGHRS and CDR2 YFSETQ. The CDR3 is CASSPFSPGETEAFF. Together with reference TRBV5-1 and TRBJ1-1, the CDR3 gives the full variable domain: KAGVTQTPRYLIKTRGQQVTLSCSPISGHRSVSWYQQTPGQGLQFLFEYFSETQRNKGNFPGRFSGRQFSNSRSEMNVSTLELGDSALYLCASSPFSPGETEAFFGQGTRLTVV.

CDR3 protein: CATRARPGTSRFNEQFF. This sequence joins TRBV24-1 and TRBJ2-1; TCRdb calls TRBD2, which cannot be checked without DNA. The CDR3 has 17 amino acids. CDR1 KGHDR and CDR2 SFDVKD come from the germline V gene.

Here the CDR3 reads CSARDYKNIQYF. The chain links TRBV20-1 to TRBJ2-4. CDR1 is DFQATT, CDR2 SNEGSKA, per germline (reference sequence). CDR3 size: 12 residues.

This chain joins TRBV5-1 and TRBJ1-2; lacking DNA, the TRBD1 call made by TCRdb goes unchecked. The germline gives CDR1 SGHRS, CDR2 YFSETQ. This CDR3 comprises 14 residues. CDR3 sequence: CASSEDRGLEGYTF.

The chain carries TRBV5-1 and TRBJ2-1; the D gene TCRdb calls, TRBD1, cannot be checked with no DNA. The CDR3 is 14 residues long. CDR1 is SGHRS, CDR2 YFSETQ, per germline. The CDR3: CASRQDRGHNEQFF. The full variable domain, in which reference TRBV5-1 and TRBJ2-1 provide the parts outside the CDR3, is KAGVTQTPRYLIKTRGQQVTLSCSPISGHRSVSWYQQTPGQGLQFLFEYFSETQRNKGNFPGRFSGRQFSNSRSEMNVSTLELGDSALYLCASRQDRGHNEQFFGPGTRLTVL.

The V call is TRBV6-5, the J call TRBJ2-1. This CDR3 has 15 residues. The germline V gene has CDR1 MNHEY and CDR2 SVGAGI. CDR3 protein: CASSSIGPTLGEQFF.

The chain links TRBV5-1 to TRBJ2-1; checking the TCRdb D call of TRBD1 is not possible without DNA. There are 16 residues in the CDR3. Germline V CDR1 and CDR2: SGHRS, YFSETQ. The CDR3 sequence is CASSASGTGNYNEQFF. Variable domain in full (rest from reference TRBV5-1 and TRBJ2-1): KAGVTQTPRYLIKTRGQQVTLSCSPISGHRSVSWYQQTPGQGLQFLFEYFSETQRNKGNFPGRFSGRQFSNSRSEMNVSTLELGDSALYLCASSASGTGNYNEQFFGPGTRLTVL.

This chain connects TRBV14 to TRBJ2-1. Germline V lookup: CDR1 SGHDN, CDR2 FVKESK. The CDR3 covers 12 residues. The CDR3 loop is CASSPYPNEQFF.

CDR3 protein: CASSQELSHTGELFF. The V call is TRBV14, the J call TRBJ2-2. This CDR3 comprises 15 residues. From germline, CDR1 is SGHDN and CDR2 FVKESK.

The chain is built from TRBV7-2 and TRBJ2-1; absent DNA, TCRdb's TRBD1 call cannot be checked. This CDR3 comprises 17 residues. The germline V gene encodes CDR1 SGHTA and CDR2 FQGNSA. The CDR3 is CASSLTGTGGRGNEQFF.

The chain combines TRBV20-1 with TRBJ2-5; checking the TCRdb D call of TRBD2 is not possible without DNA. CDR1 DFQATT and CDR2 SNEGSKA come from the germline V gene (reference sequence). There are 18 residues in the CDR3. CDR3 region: CSAYSGLAGGLGQETQYF.

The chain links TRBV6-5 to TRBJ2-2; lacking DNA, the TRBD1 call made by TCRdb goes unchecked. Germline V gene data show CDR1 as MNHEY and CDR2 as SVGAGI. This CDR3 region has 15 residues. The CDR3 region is CASSYGPDSLGELFF.

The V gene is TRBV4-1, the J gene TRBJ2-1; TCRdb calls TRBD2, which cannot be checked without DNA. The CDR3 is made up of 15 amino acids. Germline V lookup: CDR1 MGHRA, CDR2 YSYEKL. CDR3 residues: CASRLAGGGRVEQFF.

CDR3 sequence: CASSNRPGQGLYEQYF. The chain uses TRBV6-5 and TRBJ2-7; TCRdb's D call, TRBD1, is unchecked because there is no DNA. The CDR3 totals 16 residues. Germline V lookup: CDR1 MNHEY, CDR2 SVGAGI.